Below are 23 T cell receptor beta chains sequenced from a single sample in a study of shared clonotypes between healthy human individuals. Profiled with immunoSEQ multiplex PCR; TCRdb holds only in-frame clones, not every one. The sample shows roughly 2.2 million clones, approximately 93% of them seen only once. Sequenced material: naive CD4+ T cells from PBMCs. This sample's subset: CD45RA+ positively selected. The receptors were gathered from a man between 18 and 35 years old in good health. Some clones in this sample may be carry-over from other donors' samples.

The chain joins TRBV5-5 to TRBJ2-7, with TRBD1 as a possible D gene (5 bases). Germline assignment: CDR1 SGHKS and CDR2 YYEKEE (reference sequence). This CDR3 spans 12 amino acids. Trimming removed 0 bases from V and 9 bases from J, with 10 bases in between. Here the CDR3 DNA reads TGTGCCAGCAGCTTGGGACAGACCACGCAGTACTTC. Translated: CASSLGQTTQYF. Looking up the rest from reference TRBV5-5 and TRBJ2-7 gives the full variable domain: DAGVTQSPTHLIKTRGQQVTLRCSPISGHKSVSWYQQVLGQGPQFIFQYYEKEERGRGNFPDRFSARQFPNYSSELNVNALLLGDSALYLCASSLGQTTQYFGPGTRLTVT.

Here the CDR3 reads CSVSPLLLMNTEAFF. The CDR3 region has the DNA TGCAGCGTTAGTCCCCTCCTTCTGATGAACACTGAAGCTTTCTTT. The V call is TRBV29-1, the J call TRBJ1-1; D gene uncertain. The CDR3 extends over 15 amino acids. Trimming cost V 5 bases and J 0 bases, with 16 bases left between them. Germline CDR1 is SQVTM and CDR2 is ANQGSEA.

The rearrangement links TRBV5-4 to TRBJ2-1; no reliable D call. The CDR3 loop spans 9 amino acids. Germline loops: CDR1 SGHNT, CDR2 YYREEE (reference sequence). Trimming stripped 10 bases from V and 7 bases from J, with 6 bases between. This chain's CDR3 is CAGGNEQFF. In DNA, the CDR3 is TGTGCCGGTGGGAATGAGCAGTTCTTC.

The rearrangement uses TRBV9 and TRBJ1-2; D is possibly TRBD1 (6 bases). CDR1 and CDR2 from the germline V gene are SGDLS and YYNGEE. The length of the CDR3 is 15 residues. Trimming removed 0 bases from V and 8 bases from J, with 17 bases in between. The CDR3 DNA reads TGTGCCAGCAGCGTAGATGTCACAGGGCAGGCGGGCTACACCTTC. Translation gives CASSVDVTGQAGYTF.

V is TRBV7-2 and J is TRBJ1-1; 7 bases are shared with TRBD1. The CDR3 is 15 amino acids. V was clipped by 5 bases and J by 1 base; unmatched bases: 7. CDR1 is SGHTA, CDR2 FQGNSA, per germline. In nucleotides, the CDR3 is TGTGCCAGCAGCGACATCAGGGGGGCGAACACTGAAGCTTTCTTT. Its protein product is CASSDIRGANTEAFF.

CDR3 sequence reads: CASSLGPQANEQFF. CDR3 sequence (DNA): TGTGCCAGCAGCTTAGGACCTCAAGCAAATGAGCAGTTCTTC. The rearrangement links TRBV7-2 to TRBJ2-1; D is unclear. CDR3 length: 14 residues. Germline CDR1 is SGHTA and CDR2 is FQGNSA. The V and J ends lost 1 base and 7 bases respectively, with 11 bases between them.

In DNA form, the CDR3 reads TGTGCCAGCAGTGAAGAGGGATGGGATCTGTACTTC. As protein: CASSEEGWDLYF. The rearrangement links TRBV6-1 to TRBJ2-7; D gene uncertain. Deletions cut 1 base from V and 12 bases from J, with 13 bases between. CDR1 and CDR2 (germline): MNHNS, SASEGT. The CDR3 consists of 12 residues.

The chain couples TRBV5-1 to TRBJ2-1; D might be TRBD2 (5 bases). The CDR3 runs to 15 residues. Germline V lookup: CDR1 SGHRS, CDR2 YFSETQ. V lost 0 bases, J lost 6 bases, and 13 bases lay in between. The CDR3 here is CASSLVVRGLNEQFF. In nucleotides, the CDR3 is TGCGCCAGCAGCTTGGTCGTACGGGGTCTCAATGAGCAGTTCTTC.

The V gene is TRBV7-3, the J gene TRBJ2-5; the D call may be TRBD1 or TRBD2 (5 bases each). CDR3 length: 13 residues. With 6 bases removed from V and 1 base from J, the gap between germline ends came to 9 bases. Per germline, CDR1 SGHTA and CDR2 FQGTGA. CDR3 nucleotide sequence: TGTGCCAGCAGTAAGGGGAGCCAAGAGACCCAGTACTTC. As protein: CASSKGSQETQYF.

This clone is a singleton in its sample. The genes are TRBV28 and TRBJ2-7; 9 bases align to TRBD2. The trim removed 8 bases at V and 0 bases at J, leaving 2 bases unmatched. Germline-derived CDR1 and CDR2 are MDHEN and SYDVKM. The CDR3 consists of 13 residues. The CDR3 loop is CASFSGSSYEQYF. CDR3 nucleotide sequence: TGTGCCAGCTTTAGCGGGAGCTCCTACGAGCAGTACTTC. Full variable domain (outside the CDR3, taken from reference TRBV28 and TRBJ2-7): DVKVTQSSRYLVKRTGEKVFLECVQDMDHENMFWYRQDPGLGLRLIYFSYDVKMKEKGDIPEGYSVSREKKERFSLILESASTNQTSMYLCASFSGSSYEQYFGPGTRLTVT.

V is TRBV30 and J is TRBJ2-3, with unresolved D. V gave up 0 bases and J gave up 4 bases, with 8 bases separating them. This CDR3 comprises 13 residues. CDR1 GTSNPN and CDR2 SVGIG come from the germline V gene (reference sequence). CDR3 amino acids: CAWSVRPPDTQYF. DNA for the CDR3: TGTGCCTGGAGTGTAAGACCTCCAGATACGCAGTATTTT.

This chain joins TRBV19 and TRBJ1-4; no clear D. Trimming cost V 4 bases and J 8 bases, with 23 bases left between them. Germline CDR1 reads LNHDA; CDR2 reads SQIVND (reference sequence). This CDR3 comprises 17 residues. The chain's CDR3 is CASSTQRRAIVEEKLFF. The CDR3 DNA reads as TGTGCCAGTAGTACCCAACGACGGGCGATAGTCGAAGAAAAACTGTTTTTT. The entire variable domain, with the rest obtained from reference TRBV19 and TRBJ1-4, is as follows: DGGITQSPKYLFRKEGQNVTLSCEQNLNHDAMYWYRQDPGQGLRLIYYSQIVNDFQKGDIAEGYSVSREKKESFPLTVTSAQKNPTAFYLCASSTQRRAIVEEKLFFGSGTQLSVL.

J is TRBJ2-7 and V is TRBV11-2; D remains unclear. Trimming took 1 base from V and 7 from J, leaving 11 bases between them. The CDR3 consists of 13 residues. Looked up from germline, CDR1 is SGHAT and CDR2 is FQNNGV. The CDR3 region has the DNA TGTGCCAGCAGCTTAGCGGGCACTGGGGAGCAGTACTTC. This gives the protein CASSLAGTGEQYF.

The table lists this clone with a count of one. The chain links TRBV5-5 to TRBJ2-3; 10 positions agree with TRBD2. The CDR3 consists of 15 residues. Germline assignment: CDR1 SGHKS and CDR2 YYEKEE (reference sequence). J gave up 6 bases and V 5 bases, and 9 bases lay outside the gene matches. The CDR3 DNA sequence: TGTGCCAGCAGTTTGACTAGCGGGCTGTCGGATACGCAGTATTTT. Translating it yields CASSLTSGLSDTQYF.

This clone was counted once. J is TRBJ2-1 and V is TRBV5-1, with 7 bases that match TRBD2. Germline assignment: CDR1 SGHRS and CDR2 YFSETQ. V gave up 3 bases and J gave up 8 bases; unmatched junction bases: 5. The CDR3 totals 13 residues. The chain's CDR3 is CASSWWGRDEQFF. The CDR3 DNA is TGCGCCAGCAGCTGGTGGGGGAGGGATGAGCAGTTCTTC.

The chain joins TRBV19 to TRBJ1-5, with TRBD1 matching over 7 bases. J was trimmed by 0 bases and V by 9 bases; bases with no gene match: 8. The germline V gene encodes CDR1 LNHDA and CDR2 SQIVND (reference sequence). The CDR3 contains 15 residues. The CDR3 DNA is TGTGCCAGCAACAGGGGATCGGGTAGCAATCAGCCCCAGCATTTT. Protein product: CASNRGSGSNQPQHF.

CDR3 region: CASSSTPSTSLGYF. The CDR3 DNA sequence: TGTGCCAGCAGCTCCACTCCCTCAACTAGCTTGGGGTATTTT. The chain has TRBV6-5 and TRBJ2-3; the D gene is possibly TRBD2 (6 bases). Germline-derived CDR1 and CDR2 are MNHEY and SVGAGI. V was clipped by 6 bases and J by 14 bases, with 24 bases between them. The CDR3 is 14 residues long.

The chain is built from TRBV4-3 and TRBJ1-2, with 8 positions matching TRBD1. Germline loops: CDR1 LGHNA, CDR2 YSLEER. The V segment lost 1 base and the J segment 5 bases; nucleotides outside the gene matches: 3. This CDR3 contains 14 residues. CDR3 bases: TGCGCCAGCAGCCAAGGGACAGGGCCATATGGCTACACCTTC. This sequence encodes CASSQGTGPYGYTF.

This clone appeared once. The same CDR3 can be traced to other DNA sequences in this sample. This chain links TRBV6-1 with TRBJ2-7; a weak D match, TRBD1 (5 bases). This CDR3 is 14 amino acids long. Trimming left V 5 bases short and J 1 base short, with 12 bases between. Germline CDR1 and CDR2: MNHNS and SASEGT. Here the CDR3 DNA reads TGTGCCAGCAGTCCTAGGGGCGGTTCCTACGAGCAGTACTTC. Protein sequence: CASSPRGGSYEQYF.

The V and J genes are TRBV2 and TRBJ2-1; 8 nucleotides line up with TRBD2. The ends lost 4 bases at V and 6 bases at J; junction bases unmatched: 14. Germline-derived CDR1 and CDR2 are SNHLY and FYNNEI. This CDR3 is built from 17 residues. The CDR3 loop is CASSVELAVLASNEQFF. As DNA, the CDR3 is TGTGCCAGCAGTGTAGAACTAGCGGTCCTGGCCTCCAATGAGCAGTTCTTC.

The gene calls are TRBV5-8 and TRBJ2-5; possibly TRBD2 for D (5 bases). V lost 4 bases and J lost 5, with 18 bases in between. Germline CDR1 SGHTS, CDR2 YDEGEE. This CDR3 spans 15 amino acids. The CDR3 DNA reads as TGTGCCAGCAGCCCCCGTCTGTCTAGCCTGGAGACCCAGTACTTC. As protein: CASSPRLSSLETQYF.

In its sample, this clone was seen once. The chain carries TRBV28 and TRBJ1-4; perhaps TRBD1 as D (6 bases). Trimming cost V 2 bases and J 7 bases, with 11 bases left between them. CDR3 length: 14 residues. Germline V lookup: CDR1 MDHEN, CDR2 SYDVKM. This CDR3 reads CASSLPRDTEKLFF. The CDR3 region has the DNA TGTGCCAGCAGTTTACCGAGGGACACTGAAAAACTGTTTTTT. Combining the CDR3 with reference TRBV28 and TRBJ1-4 gives the whole variable domain DVKVTQSSRYLVKRTGEKVFLECVQDMDHENMFWYRQDPGLGLRLIYFSYDVKMKEKGDIPEGYSVSREKKERFSLILESASTNQTSMYLCASSLPRDTEKLFFGSGTQLSVL.

DNA for the CDR3: TGTGCCAGCAGCACAGGCTCCTTGAAGGGGACCCAGTACTTC. Translating gives CASSTGSLKGTQYF. The chain couples TRBV11-2 to TRBJ2-5; D perhaps matches TRBD1 (5 bases). Germline CDR1 SGHAT, CDR2 FQNNGV. Trimming left V 5 bases short and J 7 bases short, with 17 bases between. The CDR3 extends over 14 amino acids.